The present entry profiles one T cell receptor beta chain with its context. The antigen it binds to is not known. No per-base quality is available; no much larger clone lies one base away. A case-control design nested within a healthcare worker cohort in London, UK, was used, with weekly nasopharyngeal swab PCR tests and blood sampling performed. Healthcare workers were enrolled in the week of the UK lockdown, from 23 to 31 March 2020, and were followed every week for up to roughly 16 weeks. To prepare the library, 5' RACE was applied. Sequencing relied on a NextSeq 500. To correct for sequencing error and PCR bias, the TCR library protocol tagged individual cDNA molecules with unique molecular identifiers. Both TCR alpha and beta chains were sequenced, and tight co-correlation was observed between alpha and beta sequence abundances in each sample. In the paper's pipeline: V gene, J gene and CDR3 annotation of TCR sequences was performed with Decombinator V4. TCRs were defined as expanded if a significant change between any two time points was detected under a Poisson model with p below 0.0001. TCR abundances were normalised to the total number of TCRs sequenced per sample and expressed as counts per million. TRAV1-2 paired with TRAJ12, TRAJ20 or TRAJ33 defined MAIT TCRs, while TRAV10 paired with TRAJ18 defined iNKT TCRs. VDJdb, accessed on 1 November 2021, was searched for TCRs annotated for CMV, EBV and SARS-CoV-2, and TCRs annotated for more than one antigen were excluded. TCRdb redid the processing of the public reads, applying fastp at Q25 and MiXCR, and retained in-frame beta chains. One record per CDR3 amino acid sequence lists the most common genes and DNA. Clone size and V and J calls follow TCRdb, not the original study. Counted in this sample were tens of thousands of distinct CDR3 sequences; 9% to 15% of them appeared once. The leading ten clones occupy about 4.2% of the sample.

These data come from a study of early T cells in non-severe SARS-CoV-2 infection (dated by TCRdb to about 2021). For the wider study: Because TCR sequencing was done on bulk RNA from unsorted whole blood, the alpha and beta chains could not be paired.

Spanning cysteine to phenylalanine, the CDR3 consists of 16 amino acids. Just CDR3 DNA is preserved here, 48 bases in frame from base 1. Trimming removed 4 bases from V and 8 bases from J; the gene matches leave 11 bases unexplained. CDR1 SGHRS and CDR2 YFSETQ are derived from the germline V gene. Overall results and qualifications from the work: VDJdb matching was skewed toward anti-spike CD8 responses, so virus-specific expansions were likely underestimated and private and CD4 specificities were missed.

The receptor's source is an adult who was a healthcare worker with PCR-confirmed SARS-CoV-2 infection or an uninfected control (not recorded which). This receptor chain uses TRBV5-1 and TRBJ2-1; TRBD2 agrees with 11 junctional bases. Sequenced: whole blood. The nucleotide sequence is TGCGCCAGCAGCCTCCTAGCGGGGGGCCTTTTGGATGAGCAGTTCTTC. The encoded protein is CASSLLAGGLLDEQFF.